The next 14 T cell receptor beta chains were all read from a single sample in a study of radiation and T cells in renal cell carcinoma. This table comes from immunoSEQ multiplex PCR, and its TCRdb copy is limited to in-frame clones, with some not included. Here the sample spans around 170,000 clones, roughly 90% being singletons. The sample's time point: blood 4 weeks post-SBRT, at nephrectomy. The treatment here: 15 Gy SBRT to primary tumor, nephrectomy 4 weeks later. The sample here was blood, taken from a patient whose treatment included radiotherapy and nephrectomy. These receptors were taken from a woman between 45 and 60 years old with renal cell carcinoma.

The rearrangement uses TRBV6-5 and TRBJ1-6; the match to TRBD1 covers 8 bases. From germline, CDR1 is MNHEY and CDR2 SVGAGI. V was clipped by 5 bases and J by 10 bases; unmatched bases: 10. CDR3 length equals 15 residues. CDR3 amino acids: CASSPLTGVGSPLHF. In nucleotides, the CDR3 is TGTGCCAGCAGTCCCTTGACAGGGGTGGGATCACCCCTCCACTTT.

V usage is TRBV7-8 and J usage is TRBJ1-4, with D possibly matching TRBD1 (6 bases). V shed 5 bases and J shed 7 bases, with 17 bases lying between them. Germline CDR1 SGHVS, CDR2 FQNEAQ. The CDR3 runs 15 residues. This CDR3 is CASSIRRGAGEKLFF. DNA of the CDR3: TGTGCCAGCAGCATAAGGAGGGGGGCCGGTGAAAAACTGTTTTTT.

V and J are TRBV6-6 and TRBJ2-3, with D perhaps TRBD1 (6 bases). Germline V CDR1 and CDR2: MNHNY, SVGAGI (reference sequence). V was trimmed by 2 bases and J by 2 bases, leaving 11 bases between them. This CDR3 comprises 15 residues. The CDR3 nucleotides read TGTGCCAGCAGTTACGGGGCAGGGGCCACAGATACGCAGTATTTT. Its translation is CASSYGAGATDTQYF.

The V and J genes are TRBV5-4 and TRBJ1-2; D gene uncertain. CDR1 is SGHNT and CDR2 is YYREEE in the germline V gene (reference sequence). This CDR3 has 11 residues. V was shortened by 4 bases and J by 8 bases, with 9 bases between the two germline ends. The CDR3 DNA reads TGTGCCAGCAGCCGGTCCAGCGGCTACACCTTC. It yields the protein CASSRSSGYTF.

The chain uses TRBV2 and TRBJ2-1; TRBD2 aligns across 8 bases. The ends lost 4 bases at V and 9 bases at J; junction bases unmatched: 8. In germline, CDR1 is SNHLY, CDR2 FYNNEI. The CDR3 totals 14 residues. This CDR3 is CASSVPSGLAEQFF. CDR3 sequence (DNA): TGTGCCAGCAGTGTGCCTAGCGGGTTGGCTGAGCAGTTCTTC.

The CDR3 here is CASSLTAGGGNTEAFF. The CDR3 nucleotides read TGCGCCAGCAGCTTGACTGCGGGAGGGGGGAACACTGAAGCTTTCTTT. J is TRBJ1-1 and V is TRBV5-1, with D maybe TRBD1 (6 bases). Germline V gene lookup returns CDR1 SGHRS and CDR2 YFSETQ. This CDR3 contains 16 residues. The V and J ends lost 1 base and 1 base respectively, with 14 bases between them.

This chain joins TRBV7-3 and TRBJ1-1; the D gene is possibly TRBD1 (5 bases). Germline V lookup: CDR1 SGHTA, CDR2 FQGTGA. This CDR3 comprises 16 residues. Trimming removed 4 bases at V and 2 bases at J, with 17 bases between. The DNA of the CDR3 is TGTGCCAGCAGCTCAAAGGGACGGGGAGGTAACACTGAAGCTTTCTTT. Amino acids: CASSSKGRGGNTEAFF.

The rearrangement links TRBV5-1 to TRBJ1-2; 8 bases agree with TRBD1. Germline V gene data show CDR1 as SGHRS and CDR2 as YFSETQ. The J segment lost 8 bases and the V segment lost 4 bases, leaving 7 bases of the junction unmatched. This CDR3 is 13 amino acids long. In DNA form, the CDR3 reads TGCGCCAGCAGCGAGGGACAGGCATGGGGCTACACCTTC. Its translation: CASSEGQAWGYTF.

This clone was seen only a few times. The chain combines TRBV9 with TRBJ1-6; D remains unclear. Germline V CDR1 and CDR2: SGDLS, YYNGEE. With 0 bases removed from V and 10 bases from J, the gap between germline ends came to 14 bases. This CDR3 region has 15 residues. CDR3 bases: TGTGCCAGCAGCGTAGAATATGGAACGTACTCACCCCTCCACTTT. Translating gives CASSVEYGTYSPLHF.

The V call is TRBV7-9, the J call TRBJ2-1; 12 bases agree with TRBD2. Germline CDR1 SEHNR, CDR2 FQNEAQ (reference sequence). This CDR3 is built from 17 residues. V shed 5 bases and J 4 bases; nucleotides not matched to a gene: 9. CDR3: CASSHKTSGGGYNEQFF. CDR3 DNA: TGTGCCAGCAGCCATAAGACTAGCGGGGGAGGTTACAATGAGCAGTTCTTC.

The J gene is TRBJ1-2, the V gene TRBV5-4; D might be TRBD1 (5 bases). CDR3 length: 14 amino acids. In germline, CDR1 is SGHNT, CDR2 YYREEE (reference sequence). V lost 0 bases to trimming and J lost 0 bases, with 6 bases between them. This CDR3 is CASSLGGTNYGYTF. The CDR3 DNA reads as TGTGCCAGCAGCTTGGGGGGGACTAACTATGGCTACACCTTC. The full variable domain, in which reference TRBV5-4 and TRBJ1-2 provide the parts outside the CDR3, is ETGVTQSPTHLIKTRGQQVTLRCSSQSGHNTVSWYQQALGQGPQFIFQYYREEENGRGNFPPRFSGLQFPNYSSELNVNALELDDSALYLCASSLGGTNYGYTFGSGTRLTVV.

This clone was observed a single time. The chain has TRBV28 and TRBJ2-1; 9 bases map to TRBD1. J lost 1 base, V lost 8 bases, and 3 bases had no gene match. This CDR3 is built from 14 residues. Germline values: CDR1 MDHEN, CDR2 SYDVKM. In DNA form, the CDR3 reads TGTGCCAGCGGAGGGACAGGGTCCTACAATGAGCAGTTCTTC. Amino acids: CASGGTGSYNEQFF.

The chain recombines TRBV15 with TRBJ1-3; D might be TRBD1 (6 bases). Germline CDR1 is LNHNV and CDR2 is YYDKDF (reference sequence). V was clipped by 4 bases and J by 4 bases, with 11 bases between them. The CDR3 length is 14 residues. CDR3 in DNA: TGTGCCACCAGCACCCAGGGGTACGGAAACACCATATATTTT. Translating it yields CATSTQGYGNTIYF.

The chain has TRBV29-1 and TRBJ1-3; 8 positions agree with TRBD1. The CDR3 covers 14 residues. The germline V gene has CDR1 SQVTM and CDR2 ANQGSEA. V shed 6 bases and J 2 bases; nucleotides not matched to a gene: 6. The CDR3 nucleotides are TGCAGCGTGATGTTACAGGGGGCTGGAAACACCATATATTTT. Its translation: CSVMLQGAGNTIYF.